This TCR beta chain appears in the sequencing data of a study of blood T cells in healthy people across ages (dated by TCRdb to 2015 to 2017). Looking at the study overall: In model experiments, template switching captured about one uniquely barcoded TCR beta cDNA molecule for every two T cells. To track age-related changes in TCR beta repertoire diversity, the study relied on deep sequencing normalized with unique cDNA molecular identifiers. For two donors (one aged 18 to 29 and one aged 80 or older), the study analyzed two additional independent replicas of 1 million unique cDNA reads from the same blood draw. The donors were divided into four age groups: young (average around 16 years), middle-aged (about 39), aged (approximately 64) and long-lived (about 84). To avoid experimental bias, donors of different ages were randomly spread across the sequencing lanes. Study-wide conclusions, independent of this receptor: Observed TCR beta diversity correlated strongly with the percentage of naive T cells measured by flow cytometry. Because the CMV infection status of the donors was unknown, age-related changes in expanded clonotypes may potentially have been confounded. Compared with the aged group, the long-lived group had more naive CD4+ T cells, fewer expanded clones and increased TCR diversity, suggesting age selection. As age increased, observed TCR beta diversity per million T cells dropped in a roughly linear way, and a significant reduction was already evident by age around 41. Estimates of total diversity based on one million sequenced T cells were considered lower bounds and underestimates. Bulk unsorted PBMC profiling prevented conclusive comparison of naive and antigen-experienced compartments.

With regard to this clonotype: Its antigen specificity is not known. One base away there is no much larger clone; base qualities are not given.

The CDR3 measures 15 amino acids from cysteine to phenylalanine. Only the CDR3 region is kept as DNA, spanning 45 bases read in frame from base 1. Sequences LGHNA (CDR1) and YSLEER (CDR2) are obtained from the germline V gene. V sheds 0 bases and J sheds 1 base, leaving 9 bases between their ends. The library was produced with 5' RACE. The sample was run on an Illumina HiSeq 2500. A second PCR of about 6 to 11 cycles was performed with a sample-barcoded 5' primer and a J-beta primer mix. A unique molecular identifier was introduced onto each TCR beta cDNA molecule by a template-switch 5' adaptor carrying 12 random nucleotides. Each sample yielded at least 2.5 million CDR3-containing paired-end reads. First-strand cDNA was synthesized from all RNA with the Mint cDNA synthesis kit, primed by a TRBC-specific oligonucleotide. After uracil-DNA glycosylase treatment, a first 18-cycle PCR used universal primers M1SS and BC2_uni_R on all cDNA. Under the source paper's analysis protocol: Normalization of each sample was performed by random selection of 1 million high-quality reads, each carrying a distinct molecular identifier. Reads sharing molecular identifiers were discarded rather than binned into consensus sequences. MiTCR, with a Q25 quality threshold and the strictest error-elimination algorithm, was used for CDR3 identification, clonotype clustering and error correction. Lower-bound total TCR beta diversity was estimated with a nonparametric unseen species model using Euler transformation. TCRdb trimmed public reads at Q25 via fastp, called clones via MiXCR and kept in-frame beta chains. Each CDR3 protein gets just one entry, which takes the most common genes and DNA from the rows behind it. The V and J calls here are based on TCRdb, not the publication. The sample table contains over 1,500,000 distinct CDR3 sequences; only one count was recorded for 40% to 55% of them. Roughly 2.1% of the sample goes to the ten largest clones.

Systemically healthy Caucasian individuals from Russia, 35 to 40 in total and aged roughly 6 to 90 years, were included as donors. Ten milliliters of peripheral blood were drawn from each donor into EDTA-treated Vacutainer tubes. Ficoll-Paque density-gradient centrifugation was used to isolate PBMCs, with at least 6.5 million per sample. Total RNA was extracted from PBMCs with Trizol reagent, with at least 6 micrograms obtained per sample. The percentages of naive CD45RAhigh/CD27high T cells were determined by flow cytometry on a PBMC aliquot from every donor. The rearranged chain carries TRBV4-3 and TRBJ1-1; the D gene remains uncertain. Material: blood. This clonotype was sampled from a woman in her forties in good health. This receptor has the CDR3 CASSQEGRANTEAFF. The DNA sequence is as follows: TGCGCCAGCAGCCAAGAAGGTCGGGCGAACACTGAAGCTTTCTTT.